The next 30 T cell receptor beta chains were all read from a single sample in a study of blood T cell repertoires in COVID-19. Measured with immunoSEQ multiplex PCR; TCRdb has only the in-frame clones, and not every one. The data contain 250,000 or so clones, more than 80% of them seen just once; the ten biggest clones take up around 5.5%. Input material: peripheral blood. The receptor source for this set is a human donor in a cohort sampled during active COVID-19.

This clone was counted a few times. V and J are TRBV6-6 and TRBJ2-7; D unresolved. This CDR3 contains 14 residues. V was cut by 2 bases and J by 7 bases, with 15 bases left in between. In germline, CDR1 is MNHNY, CDR2 SVGAGI (reference sequence). CDR3 DNA sequence: TGTGCCAGCAGTTACGCCCCCCCGGGTCAAGAGCAGTACTTC. It specifies CASSYAPPGQEQYF.

CDR3 in DNA: TGTGCCACCAGTGGTACTAGCGGGGGGCGGGTAGATACGCAGTATTTT. Translated: CATSGTSGGRVDTQYF. The chain links TRBV24-1 to TRBJ2-3; 12 bases match TRBD2. Unmatched junction bases numbered 7, after V lost 5 bases and J lost 5 bases. Per germline, CDR1 KGHDR and CDR2 SFDVKD. The CDR3 loop spans 16 amino acids.

This chain connects TRBV6-2 or TRBV6-3 to TRBJ2-7, with unresolved D. V shed 2 bases and J shed 3 bases, with 14 bases lying between them. The germline gives CDR1 MNHEY, CDR2 SVGEGT. This CDR3 has 15 amino acids. The CDR3, as DNA: TGTGCCAGCAGTTACGAGTCAGCGCGAAACTACGAGCAGTACTTC. As protein: CASSYESARNYEQYF.

This clone was observed at least ten times. The genes are TRBV27 and TRBJ1-6; the D is unclear. This CDR3 region has 17 residues. Deletions cut 5 bases from V and 3 bases from J, with 17 bases between. From germline, CDR1 is MNHEY and CDR2 SMNVEV (reference sequence). The CDR3 loop is CASSPLAAGGYNSPLHF. The DNA of the CDR3 is TGTGCCAGCAGTCCCCTAGCGGCCGGTGGCTATAATTCACCCCTCCACTTT.

The V call is TRBV20-1, the J call TRBJ2-7; 7 positions agree with TRBD1. V dropped 4 bases and J dropped 0; count of bases not matched to a gene: 9. CDR3 length equals 15 residues. Germline-derived CDR1 and CDR2 are DFQATT and SNEGSKA (reference sequence). In DNA, the CDR3 is TGCAGTGCTACTGACAGGGCGAAGAACTCCTACGAGCAGTACTTC. Protein product: CSATDRAKNSYEQYF.

This chain joins TRBV7-2 and TRBJ2-7; 12 bases line up with TRBD2. With V trimmed by 7 bases and J by 4 bases, 5 bases remained unmatched. Germline assignment: CDR1 SGHTA and CDR2 FQGNSA. The CDR3 consists of 14 residues. The CDR3 region has the DNA TGTGCCAGCATCCCGACTAGCGGGAGTTACGAGCAGTACTTC. This translates into CASIPTSGSYEQYF. Based on the CDR3 plus reference TRBV7-2 and TRBJ2-7, the full variable domain is GAGVSQSPSNKVTEKGKDVELRCDPISGHTALYWYRQSLGQGLEFLIYFQGNSAPDKSGLPSDRFSAERTGGSVSTLTIQRTQQEDSAVYLCASIPTSGSYEQYFGPGTRLTVT.

This chain links TRBV10-3 with TRBJ1-4, with D tentatively TRBD1 (5 bases). The CDR3 spans 14 residues. V lost 10 bases and J 2 bases, leaving 14 bases between the germline ends. From germline, CDR1 is ENHRY and CDR2 SYGVKD. CDR3 nucleotide sequence: TGTGCCACTGGAGGGACCGATACTAATGAAAAACTGTTTTTT. Translated: CATGGTDTNEKLFF.

The V and J genes are TRBV5-6 and TRBJ2-1; 13 bases line up with TRBD2. The CDR3 has 18 amino acids. From germline, CDR1 is SGHDT and CDR2 YYEEEE. V shed 0 bases and J 1 base; nucleotides not matched to a gene: 4. The CDR3 bases are TGTGCCAGCAGCTTGGAACTAGCGGGAGGGCTTTCCTACAATGAGCAGTTCTTC. Protein: CASSLELAGGLSYNEQFF.

The chain links TRBV27 to TRBJ2-3; TRBD1 agrees at 8 bases. The CDR3 runs to 14 residues. Germline-derived CDR1 and CDR2 are MNHEY and SMNVEV (reference sequence). Trimming took 4 bases from V and 4 from J; bases not matched to a gene: 4. Here the CDR3 DNA reads TGTGCCAGCAGTTGGACAGGGCGGGCAGATACGCAGTATTTT. Amino acid sequence: CASSWTGRADTQYF.

V is TRBV4-1 and J is TRBJ1-1; TRBD1 might be the D (5 bases). The CDR3 has 16 residues. The V and J ends lost 4 bases and 4 bases respectively, with 19 bases between them. Germline assignment: CDR1 MGHRA and CDR2 YSYEKL. The chain's CDR3 is CASSLSGVPGGTEAFF. Here the CDR3 DNA reads TGCGCCAGCAGCCTCTCGGGGGTGCCAGGAGGCACTGAAGCTTTCTTT.

As for this clone: The sample contains more than one DNA sequence encoding this CDR3. The chain is built from TRBV5-1 and TRBJ2-1; the match to TRBD2 covers 11 bases. The length of the CDR3 is 15 residues. V was pared by 7 bases and J by 0 bases, with 3 bases of the junction left unmatched. In germline, CDR1 is SGHRS, CDR2 YFSETQ. The CDR3 here is CASGTSGSSYNEQFF. CDR3 nucleotides: TGCGCCAGCGGAACTAGCGGGAGCTCCTACAATGAGCAGTTCTTC.

V and J are TRBV19 and TRBJ1-2; 12 bases are a match to TRBD1. Trimming at V came to 8 bases and at J to 4 bases, leaving 11 bases not matched to a gene. The CDR3 runs 16 residues. Germline V gene lookup returns CDR1 LNHDA and CDR2 SQIVND (reference sequence). The CDR3 DNA reads TGTGCCAGTTCGACCGGTGGGACAGGGGGCGCCTATGGCTACACCTTC. Its translation is CASSTGGTGGAYGYTF.

The chain recombines TRBV6-6 with TRBJ2-5; 7 nucleotides line up with TRBD1. The V gene's germline CDR1 is MNHNY and CDR2 SVGAGI (reference sequence). The CDR3 spans 14 residues. V shed 7 bases and J 4 bases; nucleotides not matched to a gene: 9. For the CDR3, the DNA is TGTGCCAGCAAACGACAGGGCTCAGGAGAGACCCAGTACTTC. Its protein product is CASKRQGSGETQYF.

V and J are TRBV5-1 and TRBJ2-7; weak D call: TRBD1 (5 bases). This CDR3 comprises 14 residues. V lost 7 bases and J lost 1, with 15 bases in between. The germline V gene has CDR1 SGHRS and CDR2 YFSETQ. The DNA of the CDR3 is TGCGCCAGCGGTTCACAGGCGCGGTCCTACGAGCAGTACTTC. Translating gives CASGSQARSYEQYF.

The genes are TRBV9 and TRBJ2-5, with D maybe TRBD1 (5 bases). Trimming removed 0 bases from V and 0 bases from J, with 9 bases in between. The CDR3 length is 15 residues. Germline assignment: CDR1 SGDLS and CDR2 YYNGEE. In nucleotides, the CDR3 is TGTGCCAGCAGCGTAGGTCCAGGGAACCAAGAGACCCAGTACTTC. Translation gives CASSVGPGNQETQYF.

The J gene is TRBJ2-5, the V gene TRBV11-2, with unresolved D. Germline CDR1 SGHAT, CDR2 FQNNGV. The V gene lost 3 bases and the J gene lost 4 bases, with 3 bases spanning the gap. This CDR3 spans 11 amino acids. CDR3: CASSLAETQYF. CDR3 DNA: TGTGCCAGCAGCTTGGCAGAGACCCAGTACTTC.

The V gene is TRBV2, the J gene TRBJ2-2; D unclear. In germline, CDR1 is SNHLY, CDR2 FYNNEI. The CDR3 loop spans 11 amino acids. V was pared by 7 bases and J by 6 bases, with 6 bases between. Here the CDR3 DNA reads TGTGCCAGCATCCTAGCCGGGGAGCTGTTTTTT. This codes for CASILAGELFF.

The table lists this clone with a count of one. This chain joins TRBV19 and TRBJ2-1; 8 bases map to TRBD2. The ends lost 0 bases at V and 4 bases at J; junction bases unmatched: 8. This CDR3 region has 17 residues. The germline CDR1 and CDR2 sequences are LNHDA and SQIVND (reference sequence). CDR3 residues: CASSIDGAGGLYNEQFF. The CDR3 nucleotides are TGTGCCAGTAGTATAGATGGGGCGGGAGGACTTTACAATGAGCAGTTCTTC.

The gene calls are TRBV27 and TRBJ2-7; 7 nucleotides line up with TRBD1. Looked up from germline, CDR1 is MNHEY and CDR2 is SMNVEV (reference sequence). This CDR3 contains 14 residues. V was pared by 6 bases and J by 2 bases, with 7 bases of the junction left unmatched. The CDR3 sequence: CASSPRQGAYEQYF. CDR3 DNA sequence: TGTGCCAGCAGCCCCCGACAGGGCGCCTACGAGCAGTACTTC.

V usage is TRBV19 and J usage is TRBJ2-1; TRBD2 matches at 15 bases. The CDR3 spans 19 residues. Germline lookup yields CDR1 LNHDA and CDR2 SQIVND (reference sequence). Trimming at V came to 7 bases and at J to 1 base, leaving 11 bases not matched to a gene. The CDR3 region has the DNA TGTGCCAGTACCGACCCGGGACTAGCGGGAGGAGAATCCTACAATGAGCAGTTCTTC. Translating it yields CASTDPGLAGGESYNEQFF.

The V call is TRBV5-1, the J call TRBJ2-7; 10 positions agree with TRBD2. This CDR3 is 15 amino acids long. Germline V gene data show CDR1 as SGHRS and CDR2 as YFSETQ. The V gene end was trimmed by 2 bases and the J gene end by 2 bases; junction bases not matched to a gene: 4. The CDR3 here is CASSFSSGGTYEQYF. In nucleotides, the CDR3 is TGCGCCAGCAGCTTTAGTAGCGGGGGGACCTACGAGCAGTACTTC.

The chain uses TRBV27 and TRBJ2-5, with a tentative D call TRBD2 (5 bases). With 0 bases removed from V and 4 bases from J, the gap between germline ends came to 12 bases. The CDR3 totals 15 residues. Per germline, CDR1 MNHEY and CDR2 SMNVEV (reference sequence). CDR3 in DNA: TGTGCCAGCAGTTTATCCGCGACCCGGGGAGAGACCCAGTACTTC. Its translation is CASSLSATRGETQYF.

This clone was seen a single time. The rearrangement joins TRBV11-3 to TRBJ2-3, with 8 bases aligning to TRBD1. CDR1 SGHNT and CDR2 YENEEA come from the germline V gene. This CDR3 comprises 14 residues. The V gene end was trimmed by 5 bases and the J gene end by 1 base; junction bases not matched to a gene: 2. The CDR3 here is CASSQDRGTDTQYF. Here the CDR3 DNA reads TGTGCCAGCAGCCAGGACAGGGGCACAGATACGCAGTATTTT.

This chain joins TRBV6-1 and TRBJ1-5; 8 bases agree with TRBD1. The CDR3 contains 15 residues. V lost 3 bases, J lost 4 bases, and 5 bases stayed unmatched. The V gene's germline CDR1 is MNHNS and CDR2 SASEGT. DNA for the CDR3: TGTGCCAGCAGTGAGACTGGACAGGGTAATCAGCCCCAGCATTTT. It specifies CASSETGQGNQPQHF.

This chain connects TRBV10-1 to TRBJ2-1; TRBD2 matches at 11 bases. V lost 3 bases, J lost 10 bases, and 5 bases stayed unmatched. This CDR3 contains 14 residues. Germline V CDR1 and CDR2: WNHNN, SYGVQD (reference sequence). CDR3 coding DNA: TGCGCCAGCAGTGACATTAGCGGGAGGGGGGAGCAGTTCTTC. This codes for CASSDISGRGEQFF.

This sequence joins TRBV6-5 and TRBJ2-7, with D possibly being TRBD1 (6 bases). V lost 9 bases and J lost 3, with 12 bases in between. This CDR3 has 12 amino acids. Per the germline V gene, CDR1 is MNHEY and CDR2 is SVGAGI. CDR3 protein: CARGDIDYEQYF. CDR3 sequence (DNA): TGTGCCAGGGGGGACATTGACTACGAGCAGTACTTC.

The chain carries TRBV6-5 and TRBJ2-7, with D possibly being TRBD1 (5 bases). The CDR3 has 14 residues. Trimming took off 6 bases at V and 0 bases at J, with 12 bases between the two ends. Germline values: CDR1 MNHEY, CDR2 SVGAGI. The CDR3 DNA is TGTGCCAGCAGCGGCTTCAGGGTCTCCTACGAGCAGTACTTC. Its translation is CASSGFRVSYEQYF.

Here the CDR3 DNA reads TGTGCCAGCAGCGACCTGGGGACAGGAGGGAACACTGAAGCTTTCTTT. Encoded protein: CASSDLGTGGNTEAFF. The chain couples TRBV13 to TRBJ1-1; 8 nucleotides match TRBD1. This CDR3 contains 16 residues. The germline gives CDR1 PRHDT, CDR2 FYEKMQ (reference sequence). With V trimmed by 5 bases and J by 1 base, 9 bases remained unmatched.

About this clone: One junction end disagrees with the germline gene, perhaps due to a read error. V gene TRBV7-7 combines with J gene TRBJ2-5, with 10 positions matching TRBD1. The CDR3 extends over 14 amino acids. Per germline, CDR1 SSHAT and CDR2 FNYEAQ (reference sequence). The CDR3 nucleotides are TGTGCTAGCAGCCTGGACAGGGGGGGGGAGACCCAGTACTTC. Its translation is CASSLDRGGETQYF.

V is TRBV5-1 and J is TRBJ1-2, with TRBD1 as a possible D gene (6 bases). V was trimmed by 4 bases and J by 8 bases, leaving 18 bases between them. The V gene's germline CDR1 is SGHRS and CDR2 YFSETQ. This CDR3 spans 14 amino acids. The chain's CDR3 is CASSLQPTGGGYTF. CDR3 nucleotide sequence: TGCGCCAGCAGCCTACAACCGACAGGAGGAGGCTACACCTTC.